A selection of T cell receptor beta chains follows, all from one sample in a study of response to subunit inactivated influenza vaccine. MiXCR, applied by TCRdb to the RT-PCR reads, yields one record per CDR3 protein. The sample lists more than 200,000 distinct CDR3 sequences; about 12% were seen once. Material: non-naive T cells sorted from PBMCs, obtained 14 to 15 days before vaccination. These TCRs come from a man in his fifties or sixties who received an inactivated influenza vaccine. CDR3s include the opening cysteine and the closing phenylalanine or tryptophan. D genes are given only for firm matches. Size values are once, few and many counts, or a class for expanded clones, and some rows have none.

d_call,clone_size,j_call,v_call,cdr3_nt,cdr3_aa
-,-,TRBJ2-3,TRBV29-1,TGCAGCGTCGACTTGGTAGATACGCAGTATTTT,CSVDLVDTQYF
-,-,TRBJ2-1,TRBV5-5,TGTGCCAGCAGCTTGGATGCCTTACTTGGTGAGCAGTTCTTC,CASSLDALLGEQFF
TRBD1,-,TRBJ1-5,TRBV6-1,TGTGCCAGCAGGAGACAGGGGGCGCGAAATCAGCCCCAGCATTTT,CASRRQGARNQPQHF
TRBD1,few,TRBJ2-1,TRBV7-2,TGTGCCAGCAGCATCACAGGGGGCTTTTCCAATGAGCAGTTCTTC,CASSITGGFSNEQFF
-,few,TRBJ1-5,TRBV28,TGTGCCAGCAGACCCGGGACATACAATCAGCCCCAGCATTTT,CASRPGTYNQPQHF
-,many,TRBJ1-2,TRBV12-3/TRBV12-4,TGTGCCAGCACCTCCCGGGCGAACGACTATGGCTACACCTTC,CASTSRANDYGYTF
-,few,TRBJ1-1,TRBV20-1,TGCAGTGTCCCGGGGGGACACTCGAACACTGAAGCTTTCTTT,CSVPGGHSNTEAFF
-,few,TRBJ1-5,TRBV6-1,TGTGCCAGCAGTCCCGATGTTGGTGGGGGCGCGGGTCAGCCCCAGCATTTT,CASSPDVGGGAGQPQHF
-,few,TRBJ1-1,TRBV27,TGTGCCAGCAGCCTAAGAACCCCAGGGGTCACTGAAGCTTTCTTT,CASSLRTPGVTEAFF
TRBD1,-,TRBJ1-6,TRBV6-4,TGTGCCAGCAGTCGGACAGGGATATCACCCCTCCACTTT,CASSRTGISPLHF
-,-,TRBJ2-7,TRBV25-1,TGTGCCACTACGGGACACTTCTACGAGCAGTACTTC,CATTGHFYEQYF
-,many,TRBJ2-3,TRBV27,TGTGCCAGCAGTTTTTCGTTAGCCACAGATACGCAGTATTTT,CASSFSLATDTQYF
-,many,TRBJ1-3,TRBV9,TGTGCCAGCAGCCCGTCGATTTGGGACACCATATATTTT,CASSPSIWDTIYF
-,many,TRBJ2-3,TRBV6-5,TGTGCCAGCAGTCTCGAGGACAGCACAGATACGCAGTATTTT,CASSLEDSTDTQYF
TRBD1,-,TRBJ1-5,TRBV4-1,TGCGCCAGCAGCCCCCGTCCCGGACAGGGAGGGCTGGATCAGCCCCAGCATTTT,CASSPRPGQGGLDQPQHF
TRBD2,many,TRBJ2-7,TRBV7-6,TGTGCCAGCAGCTGGGAGCGGGGGTACGAGCAGTACTTC,CASSWERGYEQYF
TRBD2,few,TRBJ2-7,TRBV2,TGTGCCAGCGGGGGGGACCCGTCGGAGGAAGGCGAGCAGTACTTC,CASGGDPSEEGEQYF
TRBD1,few,TRBJ2-7,TRBV24-1,TGTGCCACCGCTGACAGGGGATTCCCCTACGAGCAGTACTTC,CATADRGFPYEQYF
-,many,TRBJ1-5,TRBV12-3/TRBV12-4,TGTGCCACACGTAGGGGGGAAGGCAATCAGCCCCAGCATTTT,CATRRGEGNQPQHF
-,many,TRBJ2-1,TRBV20-1,TGCAGTGCCTCGAGTAGGCTTTACAATGAGCAGTTCTTC,CSASSRLYNEQFF
-,few,TRBJ1-1,TRBV19,TGTGCCAGTAGATGGGGAGGGGCACCGAACACTGAAGCTTTCTTT,CASRWGGAPNTEAFF
TRBD2,many,TRBJ2-1,TRBV3-1,TGTGCCAGCAGCCCGGAGCGGGGGAGCTCCTACAATGAGCAGTTCTTC,CASSPERGSSYNEQFF